These T cell receptor beta chains were read from a single sample in a study of blood T cell repertoires in COVID-19. Data came from immunoSEQ multiplex PCR; TCRdb stores just in-frame clones and leaves some out. In the table there are roughly 400,000 clones, around 87% of which are singletons. Sample: peripheral blood. The receptors were sampled from a woman between 55 and 75 years old with COVID-19, enrolled during active disease. CDR3s include the opening cysteine and the closing phenylalanine or tryptophan. Fields, in order: V gene, CDR3 protein.

v_gene: TRBV4-1
CDR3aa: CASSQVTGRAKNIQYF

v_gene: TRBV5-1
CDR3aa: CASSIQGGDGYTF

v_gene: TRBV14
CDR3aa: CASSPTGEPVLAKNIQYF

v_gene: TRBV28
CDR3aa: CASITSGGNEQFF

v_gene: TRBV6-6
CDR3aa: CASSYPAGGNTIYF

v_gene: TRBV9
CDR3aa: CASSVQGISSGNTIYF

v_gene: TRBV3-1/TRBV3-2
CDR3aa: CASSLGTVNTEAFF

v_gene: TRBV5-1
CDR3aa: CASSPYTVNTEAFF

v_gene: TRBV15
CDR3aa: CATSRSPDSYYGYTF

v_gene: TRBV5-1
CDR3aa: CASSLESGGGRNEQFF

v_gene: TRBV7-2
CDR3aa: CASSLVYAGGRDTQYF

v_gene: TRBV12-3/TRBV12-4
CDR3aa: CASSRGDNEQFF

v_gene: TRBV9
CDR3aa: CASSGGLVQYF

v_gene: TRBV12-5
CDR3aa: CASGASGGSGYTF

v_gene: TRBV5-1
CDR3aa: CASSFTSRDRDEQYF

v_gene: TRBV2
CDR3aa: CASSEGRGADTQYF

v_gene: TRBV18
CDR3aa: CASSPTGGGVYNEQFF

v_gene: TRBV10-1
CDR3aa: CASSPGQHTGELFF

v_gene: TRBV7-3
CDR3aa: CASSTGRGQGTYNEQFF

v_gene: TRBV28
CDR3aa: CASSFPRVDISYEQYF

v_gene: TRBV6-5
CDR3aa: CASSYSLAGGDNEQFF

v_gene: TRBV5-4
CDR3aa: CASSLADRGGYEQYF

v_gene: TRBV6-1
CDR3aa: CASSEAGAVNTEAFF

v_gene: TRBV13
CDR3aa: CASRSMRGYTF

v_gene: TRBV28
CDR3aa: CASTPAMGQGDTDTQYF

v_gene: TRBV20-1
CDR3aa: CSASTRGTQYF

v_gene: TRBV7-9
CDR3aa: CASSADRGRSGANVLTF

v_gene: TRBV3-1/TRBV3-2
CDR3aa: CASSQVWSTEAFF

v_gene: TRBV29-1
CDR3aa: CTKLEGVFSSGNTIYF

v_gene: TRBV20-1
CDR3aa: CSASRFEGKAFF

v_gene: TRBV28
CDR3aa: CASRWDIYNEQFF

v_gene: TRBV6-5
CDR3aa: CASSLDRGGPEAFF

v_gene: TRBV5-4
CDR3aa: CASSLKGQLNSNTEAFF

v_gene: TRBV12-3/TRBV12-4
CDR3aa: CASKGQLYGGYTF

v_gene: TRBV29-1
CDR3aa: CSGWDSYGYTF

v_gene: TRBV5-1
CDR3aa: CASSLVVAGVYEQYF

v_gene: TRBV11-2
CDR3aa: CASSLSSGGRFPETQYF

v_gene: TRBV4-2
CDR3aa: CASSQVGGGPNQPQHF

v_gene: TRBV15
CDR3aa: CATSRDKQGVEAFF

v_gene: TRBV18
CDR3aa: CASSPPRTSGGPLTHEQFF

v_gene: TRBV9
CDR3aa: CASSVLGQGGSPLHF

v_gene: TRBV6-5
CDR3aa: CASSLSGGHTNTEAFF

v_gene: TRBV30
CDR3aa: CAWSVLRGLKVGNSPLHF

v_gene: TRBV5-4
CDR3aa: CASSLNRDETQYF

v_gene: TRBV30
CDR3aa: CAWSPVVQTQYF

v_gene: TRBV3-1/TRBV3-2
CDR3aa: CASSPRQASTDTQYF

v_gene: TRBV6-1
CDR3aa: CASSDGALGHGETQYF

v_gene: TRBV23-1
CDR3aa: CASSRESGSNQPQHF

v_gene: TRBV7-8
CDR3aa: CASSLGAGEGNTIYF

v_gene: TRBV5-4
CDR3aa: CASSHGTGVTEAFF

v_gene: TRBV2
CDR3aa: CASSGGQGRGEKLFF

v_gene: TRBV18
CDR3aa: CASSPTGTGSYEQYF

v_gene: TRBV29-1
CDR3aa: CSVTRRDRGHPGGYTF

v_gene: TRBV6-6
CDR3aa: CASSPREGSGGVGYNEQFF